The clone carrying this TCR beta chain was counted ten times or more. Its antigen remains unidentified. The sample originates from a study of T-cell memory formation after mild COVID-19. The wider study: Among the donors, TCR clusters were largely specific to each donor.

Germline V CDR1 and CDR2: SGHRS, YFSETQ. V was pared by 0 bases and J by 4 bases, with 16 bases between. The CDR3 consists of 16 residues. MiXCR was run by TCRdb on the 5' RACE reads, yielding one entry per CDR3 protein. The table includes around 25,000 distinct CDR3 sequences, 6.5% to 9% detected once. Study results and caveats: Cross-reactive memory apparently joined, as some responding clones appeared in pre-infection memory.

The chain links TRBV5-1 to TRBJ2-5; no firm D call. Material: PBMCs or a T cell subset sorted from them (not recorded which). The receptor was derived from an adult woman who had mild COVID-19 (a few samples of this study predate the infection). Cell type and time point are not known. This chain's CDR3 is CASSLEGSMKGETQYF. The CDR3 DNA sequence: TGCGCCAGCAGCTTGGAGGGCAGTATGAAGGGAGAGACCCAGTACTTC.